The 9 T cell receptor beta chains given below trace back to one sample, sequenced in a study of T cell repertoires in cytomegalovirus infection. These TCRs are of unknown antigen specificity. Via MiXCR, TCRdb re-called the reads, giving one row per CDR3 protein. The sample yields approximately 730,000 distinct CDR3 sequences, roughly 28% seen once. This specimen consisted of cultured CD8+ T cells from PBMCs, obtained from culture after CMV antigen stimulation. These receptors originate from a human donor in good health (CMV status not recorded). Some clones in this sample may be carry-over from other donors' samples.

The chain recombines TRBV15 with TRBJ2-3, with 7 bases aligning to TRBD2. V was pared by 1 base and J by 2 bases, with 3 bases of the junction left unmatched. CDR3 length: 15 residues. Looked up from germline, CDR1 is LNHNV and CDR2 is YYDKDF (reference sequence). The CDR3 bases are TGTGCCACCAGCAGAGGGGCGGGAGACACAGATACGCAGTATTTT. Encoded protein: CATSRGAGDTDTQYF.

This clonotype was seen ten or more times. The genes are TRBV7-7 and TRBJ2-7, with 11 bases identical to TRBD2. The CDR3 loop spans 15 amino acids. Germline CDR1 reads SSHAT; CDR2 reads FNYEAQ (reference sequence). CDR3: CASSLKTSGVSEQYV. Written as DNA, the CDR3 is TGTGCTAGCAGCTTGAAGACTAGCGGGGTCAGTGAGCAGTACGTC.

For this clonotype: A read error may explain this, as a much larger clone is one base away. V and J are TRBV7-2 and TRBJ2-7, with unresolved D. The tail of the sequence fits TRBJ2-1 better, so the J call may be wrong. The CDR3 covers 15 residues. Germline V gene sequence: CDR1 SGHTA, CDR2 FQGNSA. CDR3 residues: CASSLGGLGAYEQFF. The CDR3 DNA reads TGTGCCAGCAGCTTAGGGGGTCTCGGTGCCTACGAGCAGTTCTTC.

There are a few counts of this clonotype. The rearrangement uses TRBV27 and TRBJ1-2, with a weak D call TRBD1 (5 bases). The CDR3 extends over 14 amino acids. The V gene lost 6 bases and the J gene lost 0 bases, with 11 bases spanning the gap. Germline loops: CDR1 MNHEY, CDR2 SMNVEV (reference sequence). CDR3 sequence (DNA): TGTGCCAGCAGACCCGGGGGAACTAACTATGGCTACACCTTC. This gives the protein CASRPGGTNYGYTF.

The chain couples TRBV20-1 to TRBJ1-5; TRBD1 matches 7 bases. This CDR3 is 14 amino acids long. Germline-derived CDR1 and CDR2 are DFQATT and SNEGSKA (reference sequence). Unmatched junction bases numbered 10, after V lost 3 bases and J lost 8 bases. CDR3 protein: CSASKDRQFKPQHF. CDR3 bases: TGCAGTGCTAGCAAGGACAGGCAGTTTAAGCCCCAGCATTTT.

The CDR3 coding sequence is TGTGCCAGCAGGTGGACTAGCGGGGGCAGGGACGAGCAGTACGTC. Its protein product is CASRWTSGGRDEQYV. The V call is TRBV6-2 or TRBV6-3, the J call TRBJ2-7; 13 nucleotides line up with TRBD2. The junction had 7 bases not matched to a gene; V was cut back by 6 bases and J by 5 bases. The CDR3 is made up of 15 amino acids. Germline V gene sequence: CDR1 MNHEY, CDR2 SVGEGT.

This clonotype has just one count. The J gene is TRBJ2-3, the V gene TRBV7-6; 7 bases agree with TRBD2. V shed 5 bases and J 10 bases; nucleotides not matched to a gene: 12. Germline V CDR1 and CDR2: SGHVS, FNYEAQ. The CDR3 extends over 14 amino acids. The CDR3 DNA reads TGTGCCAGCAGCCCCGGGACTACCGTATATGCGCAGTATTTT. It is translated as CASSPGTTVYAQYF.

This chain joins TRBV4-2 and TRBJ2-1; 9 bases agree with TRBD2. With V trimmed by 1 base and J by 8 bases, 15 bases remained unmatched. From germline, CDR1 is LGHNA and CDR2 YNFKEQ. The CDR3 is 18 amino acids. The CDR3 DNA reads TGTGCCAGCAGCCAAGTTCTAAGCGGGGGGCCAAGGTACGATGAGCAGTTCTTC. The encoded protein is CASSQVLSGGPRYDEQFF.

This clonotype has more than one count but fewer than ten. The chain joins TRBV4-1 to TRBJ1-5; no clear D gene. Between the trimmed V and J ends, which lost 0 bases and 6 bases, there was a span of 12 bases. The CDR3 consists of 15 residues. Germline lookup yields CDR1 MGHRA and CDR2 YSYEKL. In DNA form, the CDR3 reads TGCGCCAGCAGCCAAGAGTCCGGCTCGGCTCAGCCCCAGCATTTT. This encodes CASSQESGSAQPQHF.